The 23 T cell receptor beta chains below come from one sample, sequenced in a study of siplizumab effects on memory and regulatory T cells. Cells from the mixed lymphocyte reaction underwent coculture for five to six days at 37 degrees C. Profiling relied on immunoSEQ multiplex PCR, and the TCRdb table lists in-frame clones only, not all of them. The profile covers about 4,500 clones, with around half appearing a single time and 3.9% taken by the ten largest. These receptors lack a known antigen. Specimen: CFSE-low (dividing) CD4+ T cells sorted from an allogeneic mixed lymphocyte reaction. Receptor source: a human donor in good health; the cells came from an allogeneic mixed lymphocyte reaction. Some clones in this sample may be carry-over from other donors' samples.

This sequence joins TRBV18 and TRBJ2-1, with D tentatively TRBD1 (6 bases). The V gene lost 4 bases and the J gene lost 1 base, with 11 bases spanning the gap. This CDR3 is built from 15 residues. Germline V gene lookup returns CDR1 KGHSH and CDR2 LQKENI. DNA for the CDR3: TGTGCCAGCTCACGATTACAGGGTTCCTACAATGAGCAGTTCTTC. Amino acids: CASSRLQGSYNEQFF. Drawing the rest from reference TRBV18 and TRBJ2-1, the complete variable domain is NAGVMQNPRHLVRRRGQEARLRCSPMKGHSHVYWYRQLPEEGLKFMVYLQKENIIDESGMPKERFSAEFPKEGPSILRIQQVVRGDSAAYFCASSRLQGSYNEQFFGPGTRLTVL.

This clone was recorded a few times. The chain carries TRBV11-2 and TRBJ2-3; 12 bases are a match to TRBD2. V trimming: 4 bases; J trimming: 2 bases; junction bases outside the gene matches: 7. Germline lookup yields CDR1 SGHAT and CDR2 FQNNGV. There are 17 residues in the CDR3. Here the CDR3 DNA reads TGTGCCAGCAGCTCCGGACTAGCGGGGTTATACACAGATACGCAGTATTTT. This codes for CASSSGLAGLYTDTQYF.

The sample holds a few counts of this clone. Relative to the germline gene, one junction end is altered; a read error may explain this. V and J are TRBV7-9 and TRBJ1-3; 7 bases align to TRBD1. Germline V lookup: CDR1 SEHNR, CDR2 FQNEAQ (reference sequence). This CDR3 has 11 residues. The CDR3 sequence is CASSSKGDRTF. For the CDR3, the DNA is TGTGCCAGCAGCTCCAAGGGGGACAGAACGTTT. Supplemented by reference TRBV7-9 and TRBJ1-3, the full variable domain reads DTGVSQNPRHKITKRGQNVTFRCDPISEHNRLYWYRQTLGQGPEFLTYFQNEAQLEKSRLLSDRFSAERPKGSFSTLEIQRTEQGDSAMYLCASSSKGDRTFGEGSWLTVV.

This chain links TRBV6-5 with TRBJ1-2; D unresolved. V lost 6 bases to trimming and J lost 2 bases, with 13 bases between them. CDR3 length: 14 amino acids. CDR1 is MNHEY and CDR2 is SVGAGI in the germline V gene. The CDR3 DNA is TGTGCCAGCAGCGCAGACACGTGGAACTATGGCTACACCTTC. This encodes CASSADTWNYGYTF.

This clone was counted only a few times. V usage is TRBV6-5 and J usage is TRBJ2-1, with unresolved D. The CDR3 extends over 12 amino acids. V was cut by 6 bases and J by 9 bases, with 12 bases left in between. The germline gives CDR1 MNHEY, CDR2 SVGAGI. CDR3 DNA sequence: TGTGCCAGCAGGACCTCATTTGGTGAGCAGTTCTTC. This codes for CASRTSFGEQFF.

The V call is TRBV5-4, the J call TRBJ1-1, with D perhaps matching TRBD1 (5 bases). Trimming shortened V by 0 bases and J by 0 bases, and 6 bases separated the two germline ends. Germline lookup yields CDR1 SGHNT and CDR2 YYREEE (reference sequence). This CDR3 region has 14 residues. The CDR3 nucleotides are TGTGCCAGCAGCTTGGGGGGGATGAACACTGAAGCTTTCTTT. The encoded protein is CASSLGGMNTEAFF.

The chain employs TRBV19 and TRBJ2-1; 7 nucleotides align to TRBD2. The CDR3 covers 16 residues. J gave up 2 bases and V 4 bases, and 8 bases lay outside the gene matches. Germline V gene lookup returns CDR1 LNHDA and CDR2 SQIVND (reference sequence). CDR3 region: CASSTLFGGTYNEQFF. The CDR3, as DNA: TGTGCCAGTAGTACCCTATTCGGGGGGACCTACAATGAGCAGTTCTTC.

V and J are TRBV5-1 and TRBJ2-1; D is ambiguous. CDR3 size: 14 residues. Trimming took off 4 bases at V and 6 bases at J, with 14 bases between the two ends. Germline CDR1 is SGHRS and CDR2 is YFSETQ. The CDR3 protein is CASSAGPWSNEQFF. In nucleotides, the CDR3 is TGCGCCAGCAGCGCAGGACCGTGGTCCAATGAGCAGTTCTTC.

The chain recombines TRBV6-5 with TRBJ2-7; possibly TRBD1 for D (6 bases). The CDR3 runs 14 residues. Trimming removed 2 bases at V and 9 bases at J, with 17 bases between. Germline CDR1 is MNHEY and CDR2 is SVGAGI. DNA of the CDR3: TGTGCCAGCAGTTACGGGACACCTAAGTCCTGGCAGTACTTC. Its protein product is CASSYGTPKSWQYF.

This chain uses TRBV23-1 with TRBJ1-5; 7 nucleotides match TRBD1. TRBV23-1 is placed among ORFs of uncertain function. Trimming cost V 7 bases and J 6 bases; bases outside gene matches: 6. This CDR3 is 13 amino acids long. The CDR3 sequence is CASTYRGIQPQHF. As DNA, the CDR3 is TGCGCCAGCACCTACAGGGGAATTCAGCCCCAGCATTTT.

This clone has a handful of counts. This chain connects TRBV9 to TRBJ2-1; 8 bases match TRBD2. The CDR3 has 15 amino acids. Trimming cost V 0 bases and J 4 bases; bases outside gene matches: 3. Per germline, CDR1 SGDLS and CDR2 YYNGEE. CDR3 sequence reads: CASSVVAGGYNEQFF. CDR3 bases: TGTGCCAGCAGCGTAGTTGCGGGGGGATACAATGAGCAGTTCTTC.

This CDR3 reads CASSLLGGGRGTDTQYF. CDR3 bases: TGTGCCAGCAGTTTATTGGGCGGGGGGCGAGGCACAGATACGCAGTATTTT. The chain combines TRBV27 with TRBJ2-3; 8 bases line up with TRBD2. The CDR3 runs 17 residues. V shed 1 base and J 1 base; nucleotides not matched to a gene: 7. CDR1 MNHEY and CDR2 SMNVEV come from the germline V gene (reference sequence).

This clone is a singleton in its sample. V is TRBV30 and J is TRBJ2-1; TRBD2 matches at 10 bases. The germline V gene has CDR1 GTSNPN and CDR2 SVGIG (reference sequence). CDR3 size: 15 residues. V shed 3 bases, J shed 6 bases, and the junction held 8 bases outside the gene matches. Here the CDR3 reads CAWSPLSGRSNEQFF. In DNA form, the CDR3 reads TGTGCCTGGAGCCCGCTTAGCGGGAGGAGCAATGAGCAGTTCTTC.

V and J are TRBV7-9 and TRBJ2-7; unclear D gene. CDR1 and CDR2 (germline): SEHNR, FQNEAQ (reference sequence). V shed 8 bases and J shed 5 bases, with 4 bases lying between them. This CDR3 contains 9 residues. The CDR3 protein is CASENEQYF. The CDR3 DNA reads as TGTGCCAGCGAAAACGAGCAGTACTTC.

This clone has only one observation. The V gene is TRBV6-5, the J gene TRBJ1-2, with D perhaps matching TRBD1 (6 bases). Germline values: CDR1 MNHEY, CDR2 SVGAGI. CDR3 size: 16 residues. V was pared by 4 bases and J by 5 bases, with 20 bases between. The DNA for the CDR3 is TGTGCCAGCAGTTGGGACACTAGTTATTTAAAATATGGCTACACCTTC. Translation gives CASSWDTSYLKYGYTF.

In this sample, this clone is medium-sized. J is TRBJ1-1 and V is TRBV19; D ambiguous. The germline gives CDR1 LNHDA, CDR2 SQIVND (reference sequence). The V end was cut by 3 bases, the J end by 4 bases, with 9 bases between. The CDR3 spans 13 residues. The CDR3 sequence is CASSIGVSTEAFF. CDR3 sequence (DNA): TGTGCCAGTAGTATCGGGGTCTCCACTGAAGCTTTCTTT.

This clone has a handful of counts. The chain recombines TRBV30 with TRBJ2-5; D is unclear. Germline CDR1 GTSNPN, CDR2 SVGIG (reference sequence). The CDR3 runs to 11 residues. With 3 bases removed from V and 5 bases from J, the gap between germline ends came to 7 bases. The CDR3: CAWSATETQYF. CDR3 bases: TGTGCCTGGAGCGCGACCGAGACCCAGTACTTC.

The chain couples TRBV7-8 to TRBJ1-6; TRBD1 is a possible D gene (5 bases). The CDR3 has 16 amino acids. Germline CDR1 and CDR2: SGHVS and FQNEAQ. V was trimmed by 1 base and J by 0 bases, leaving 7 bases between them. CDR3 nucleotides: TGTGCCAGCAGCTTAGAGGGGAGCTCCTATAATTCACCCCTCCACTTT. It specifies CASSLEGSSYNSPLHF.

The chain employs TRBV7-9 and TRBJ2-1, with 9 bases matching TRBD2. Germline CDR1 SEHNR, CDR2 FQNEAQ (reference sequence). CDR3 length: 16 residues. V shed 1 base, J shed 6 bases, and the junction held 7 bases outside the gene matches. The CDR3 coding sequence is TGTGCCAGCAGCTTAGTCCAAGCGGGAGGCCCCAATGAGCAGTTCTTC. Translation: CASSLVQAGGPNEQFF. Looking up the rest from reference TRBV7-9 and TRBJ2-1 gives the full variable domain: DTGVSQNPRHKITKRGQNVTFRCDPISEHNRLYWYRQTLGQGPEFLTYFQNEAQLEKSRLLSDRFSAERPKGSFSTLEIQRTEQGDSAMYLCASSLVQAGGPNEQFFGPGTRLTVL.

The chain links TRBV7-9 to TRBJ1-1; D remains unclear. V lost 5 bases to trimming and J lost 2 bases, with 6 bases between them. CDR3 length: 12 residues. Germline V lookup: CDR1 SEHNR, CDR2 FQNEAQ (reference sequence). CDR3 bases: TGTGCCAGCAGCGTACGTAACACTGAAGCTTTCTTT. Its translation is CASSVRNTEAFF. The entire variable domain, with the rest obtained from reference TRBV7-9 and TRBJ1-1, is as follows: DTGVSQNPRHKITKRGQNVTFRCDPISEHNRLYWYRQTLGQGPEFLTYFQNEAQLEKSRLLSDRFSAERPKGSFSTLEIQRTEQGDSAMYLCASSVRNTEAFFGQGTRLTVV.

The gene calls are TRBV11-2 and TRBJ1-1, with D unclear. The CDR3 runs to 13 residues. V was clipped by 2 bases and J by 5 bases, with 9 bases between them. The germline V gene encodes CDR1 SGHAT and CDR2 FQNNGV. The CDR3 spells CASSLKVGTEAFF. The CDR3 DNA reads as TGTGCCAGCAGCTTAAAGGTGGGAACTGAAGCTTTCTTT.

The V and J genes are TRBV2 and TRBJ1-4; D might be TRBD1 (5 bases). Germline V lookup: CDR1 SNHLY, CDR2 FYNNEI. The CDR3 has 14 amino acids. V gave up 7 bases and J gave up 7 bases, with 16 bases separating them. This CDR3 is CASKRGRVFEKLFF. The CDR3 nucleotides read TGTGCCAGCAAACGGGGACGGGTTTTTGAAAAACTGTTTTTT.

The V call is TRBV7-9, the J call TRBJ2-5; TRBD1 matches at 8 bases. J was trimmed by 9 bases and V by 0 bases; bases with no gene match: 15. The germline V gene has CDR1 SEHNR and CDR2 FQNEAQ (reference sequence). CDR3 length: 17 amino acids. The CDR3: CASSLAGTGGNLGAQYF. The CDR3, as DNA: TGTGCCAGCAGCTTAGCTGGGACAGGAGGTAACCTTGGGGCCCAGTACTTC.